Shown below are 26 T cell receptor beta chains from a single sample sequenced in a study of shared clonotypes between healthy human individuals. Produced via immunoSEQ multiplex PCR; TCRdb's table is partial and in-frame only. This sample has over 400,000 clones; 70% to 80% occur once, and the top ten carry 12%. The sample consisted of PBMCs. These TCRs come from a woman aged 40 to 49 in good health. Some clones in this sample may be carry-over from other donors' samples.

The CDR3 sequence: CASSLEGLAVYYNEQFF. As DNA, the CDR3 is TGTGCCAGCAGCTTAGAGGGACTAGCGGTCTACTACAATGAGCAGTTCTTC. This rearrangement joins TRBV7-9 to TRBJ2-1, with 11 bases aligning to TRBD2. Germline V lookup: CDR1 SEHNR, CDR2 FQNEAQ (reference sequence). The CDR3 loop spans 17 amino acids. V shed 1 base, J shed 3 bases, and the junction held 5 bases outside the gene matches.

The chain couples TRBV6-6 to TRBJ2-7; D not certain. CDR3 length: 15 amino acids. The germline CDR1 and CDR2 sequences are MNHNY and SVGAGI (reference sequence). Trimming took off 5 bases at V and 3 bases at J, with 17 bases between the two ends. In nucleotides, the CDR3 is TGTGCCAGCAGTGCACCGTCACTGGGTAACTACGAGCAGTACTTC. Translated: CASSAPSLGNYEQYF.

The V gene is TRBV19, the J gene TRBJ2-7; TRBD1 agrees at 10 bases. The CDR3 length is 14 residues. The trim removed 5 bases at V and 3 bases at J, leaving 4 bases unmatched. Germline V lookup: CDR1 LNHDA, CDR2 SQIVND (reference sequence). The CDR3 reads CASSAGTGDYEQYF. For the CDR3, the DNA is TGTGCCAGTAGTGCCGGGACAGGGGACTACGAGCAGTACTTC.

The genes are TRBV28 and TRBJ1-2; possible D gene TRBD1, 5 bases. The V end lost 11 bases, the J end lost 4 bases, and 17 bases lay between the germline ends. The V gene's germline CDR1 is MDHEN and CDR2 SYDVKM. The CDR3 has 13 amino acids. CDR3 bases: TGTGCCGGCTCCTTGGGACGGAGCTATGGCTACACCTTC. As protein: CAGSLGRSYGYTF.

This clone was counted only a few times. The chain employs TRBV2 and TRBJ2-1, with D possibly being TRBD1 (6 bases). CDR3 length: 15 residues. V was clipped by 6 bases and J by 0 bases, with 12 bases between them. CDR1 is SNHLY, CDR2 FYNNEI, per germline. CDR3 in DNA: TGTGCCAGCAGAGAGCCCAGGGGCTCCTACAATGAGCAGTTCTTC. Translation: CASREPRGSYNEQFF. Supplemented by reference TRBV2 and TRBJ2-1, the full variable domain reads EPEVTQTPSHQVTQMGQEVILRCVPISNHLYFYWYRQILGQKVEFLVSFYNNEISEKSEIFDDQFSVERPDGSNFTLKIRSTKLEDSAMYFCASREPRGSYNEQFFGPGTRLTVL.

The genes are TRBV28 and TRBJ2-7, with TRBD2 matching over 9 bases. Germline trimming cut 5 bases from V and 1 base from J; bases unmatched to any gene: 6. CDR1 and CDR2 from the germline V gene are MDHEN and SYDVKM. CDR3 length: 15 residues. The CDR3 bases are TGTGCCAGCAGTGTATATAGCGGGAGTTCCTACGAGCAGTACTTC. Translating it yields CASSVYSGSSYEQYF.

The chain carries TRBV18 and TRBJ2-7, with D unresolved. V was clipped by 6 bases and J by 0 bases, with 18 bases between them. CDR1 KGHSH and CDR2 LQKENI come from the germline V gene. CDR3 length: 16 amino acids. The CDR3 coding sequence is TGTGCCAGCTCCTCTCGAAGGCAGGATCCCTCCTACGAGCAGTACTTC. Protein: CASSSRRQDPSYEQYF.

This clone was recorded a few times. The V gene is TRBV5-4, the J gene TRBJ2-5, with 8 nucleotides matching TRBD2. Germline V gene sequence: CDR1 SGHNT, CDR2 YYREEE (reference sequence). The trim removed 5 bases at V and 5 bases at J, leaving 11 bases unmatched. This CDR3 is built from 15 residues. Here the CDR3 DNA reads TGTGCCAGCAGTTCTGGGACGTCGGGGGGGGAGACCCAGTACTTC. The encoded protein is CASSSGTSGGETQYF.

The chain links TRBV6-1 to TRBJ1-2, with D unclear. V was trimmed by 6 bases and J by 6 bases, leaving 14 bases between them. Germline V gene lookup returns CDR1 MNHNS and CDR2 SASEGT. The CDR3 runs to 13 residues. The CDR3 coding sequence is TGTGCCAGCAGAGAAACGGCATTTCATGGCTACACCTTC. The encoded protein is CASRETAFHGYTF.

This chain joins TRBV18 and TRBJ2-6; the D is unclear. This CDR3 contains 16 residues. V lost 2 bases to trimming and J lost 0 bases, with 8 bases between them. From germline, CDR1 is KGHSH and CDR2 LQKENI. CDR3 nucleotide sequence: TGTGCCAGCTCACCAGCGGTGAACTCTGGGGCCAACGTCCTGACTTTC. Translating it yields CASSPAVNSGANVLTF.

This clone was recorded only once. The chain uses TRBV2 and TRBJ2-1, with no clear D. V gave up 7 bases and J gave up 1 base, with 11 bases separating them. CDR3 length equals 14 residues. CDR1 is SNHLY and CDR2 is FYNNEI in the germline V gene. The DNA for the CDR3 is TGTGCCAGCAAGATAGAAGTTTCCTACAATGAGCAGTTCTTC. It specifies CASKIEVSYNEQFF.

The chain joins TRBV7-9 to TRBJ2-7, with D maybe TRBD1 (5 bases). CDR1 and CDR2 from the germline V gene are SEHNR and FQNEAQ (reference sequence). V was cut by 4 bases and J by 0 bases, with 10 bases left in between. The CDR3 spans 14 residues. The CDR3, as DNA: TGTGCCAGCAGCTCGAGCCAGGGCTCCTACGAGCAGTACTTC. As protein: CASSSSQGSYEQYF.

The chain couples TRBV11-2 to TRBJ2-5; 9 nucleotides agree with TRBD1. The end of the DNA is better explained by TRBJ2-7, so the J call may be wrong. The CDR3 loop spans 17 amino acids. Germline-derived CDR1 and CDR2 are SGHAT and FQNNGV. DNA of the CDR3: TGTGCCAGCAGCAGGGGGCCCACCGGGACAGGGTCCTACGAGCAGTACTTC. This encodes CASSRGPTGTGSYEQYF.

The chain combines TRBV25-1 with TRBJ2-6; D remains unclear. Germline V lookup: CDR1 MGHDK, CDR2 SYGVNS. This CDR3 spans 16 amino acids. Trimming left V 2 bases short and J 3 bases short, with 11 bases between. The CDR3: CASSEVKAFGANVLTF. In DNA form, the CDR3 reads TGTGCCAGCAGTGAAGTGAAGGCCTTTGGGGCCAACGTCCTGACTTTC.

V is TRBV5-1 and J is TRBJ2-1; 10 nucleotides agree with TRBD2. The CDR3 is made up of 15 amino acids. V trimming: 0 bases; J trimming: 6 bases; junction bases outside the gene matches: 3. Germline V gene sequence: CDR1 SGHRS, CDR2 YFSETQ. The DNA of the CDR3 is TGCGCCAGCAGCTTGGGGGCTAGCGGGAGCAATGAGCAGTTCTTC. Translation gives CASSLGASGSNEQFF.

This clone was detected only once. The rearrangement joins TRBV4-2 to TRBJ1-1; D not resolved. V gave up 1 base and J gave up 1 base, with 10 bases separating them. The CDR3 length is 15 residues. Germline V gives CDR1 LGHNA, CDR2 YNFKEQ. In nucleotides, the CDR3 is TGTGCCAGCAGCCAAGGATTTAGAGGGAACACTGAAGCTTTCTTT. Its protein is CASSQGFRGNTEAFF.

V and J are TRBV19 and TRBJ2-1, with D possibly matching TRBD2 (6 bases). The CDR3 runs to 14 residues. Germline-derived CDR1 and CDR2 are LNHDA and SQIVND (reference sequence). V was clipped by 7 bases and J by 4 bases, with 14 bases between them. CDR3 amino acids: CASMGDLTYNEQFF. Written as DNA, the CDR3 is TGTGCCAGTATGGGGGACTTAACTTACAATGAGCAGTTCTTC.

This clone was seen just once. The J gene is TRBJ1-5, the V gene TRBV9; D remains ambiguous. The germline CDR1 and CDR2 sequences are SGDLS and YYNGEE. The length of the CDR3 is 15 residues. V dropped 4 bases and J dropped 2 bases, with 13 bases sitting between them. The CDR3: CASSPGSARNQPQHF. CDR3 sequence (DNA): TGTGCCAGCAGCCCCGGCTCGGCGCGCAATCAGCCCCAGCATTTT.

This clone was found many times. CDR3 nucleotide sequence: TGTGCCAGCAGCGCCGGGACAGGCCTTAGCTCTGGAAACACCATATATTTT. The encoded protein is CASSAGTGLSSGNTIYF. The rearrangement uses TRBV21-1 and TRBJ1-3; TRBD1 was called by the table and not checked on the DNA. TRBV21-1 is noted as a pseudogene. The CDR3 extends over 17 amino acids.

The chain couples TRBV5-4 to TRBJ1-1; D may be TRBD1 (6 bases). CDR3 length equals 15 residues. Germline V lookup: CDR1 SGHNT, CDR2 YYREEE (reference sequence). Deletions cut 0 bases from V and 1 base from J, with 10 bases between. This CDR3 is CASSLDGGQNTEAFF. The CDR3 DNA reads TGTGCCAGCAGCTTGGATGGGGGGCAGAACACTGAAGCTTTCTTT.

J is TRBJ1-1 and V is TRBV7-8; 7 bases fit TRBD1. V gave up 1 base and J gave up 7 bases; unmatched junction bases: 6. CDR1 and CDR2 (germline): SGHVS, FQNEAQ. The CDR3 loop spans 14 amino acids. The CDR3: CASSLVGTGDEAFF. CDR3 DNA sequence: TGTGCCAGCAGCTTAGTCGGAACAGGGGATGAAGCTTTCTTT.

The V and J genes are TRBV11-3 and TRBJ2-5, with D possibly being TRBD2 (6 bases). Trimming cost V 0 bases and J 5 bases, with 13 bases left between them. The CDR3 is 15 residues long. CDR1 and CDR2 (germline): SGHNT, YENEEA. The CDR3 loop is CASSLDGGMGETQYF. DNA for the CDR3: TGTGCCAGCAGCTTAGATGGAGGGATGGGGGAGACCCAGTACTTC.

This sequence joins TRBV4-1 and TRBJ2-1, with TRBD2 as a possible D gene (6 bases). V was cut by 3 bases and J by 9 bases, with 12 bases left in between. CDR1 and CDR2 (germline): MGHRA, YSYEKL. The CDR3 is made up of 13 amino acids. CDR3 bases: TGCGCCAGCAGCCAGGAACTAGCATCTGAGCAGTTCTTC. Residues: CASSQELASEQFF.

As for this clone: The junction does not match germline at one end; this may be a read error. This chain joins TRBV7-8 and TRBJ2-7; D unresolved. The germline gives CDR1 SGHVS, CDR2 FQNEAQ. This CDR3 has 14 residues. The CDR3 coding sequence is TGTGTCAGCAGCTTAGTGCACGACCTGGGAGAGCAGTACTTC. Residues: CVSSLVHDLGEQYF.

The chain joins TRBV11-2 to TRBJ2-5; 7 nucleotides align to TRBD2. J was trimmed by 7 bases and V by 5 bases; bases with no gene match: 13. This CDR3 is built from 15 residues. The germline CDR1 and CDR2 sequences are SGHAT and FQNNGV. The CDR3 DNA reads TGTGCCAGCAGCAACTCCGGGACTACCAGTGGGACCCAGTACTTC. This gives the protein CASSNSGTTSGTQYF.

In its sample, this clone was seen many times. Other nucleotide sequences in the sample specify the same CDR3. V usage is TRBV7-9 and J usage is TRBJ2-1; no clear D gene. Trimming took 2 bases from V and 4 from J, leaving 3 bases between them. The CDR3 runs to 12 residues. Germline V lookup: CDR1 SEHNR, CDR2 FQNEAQ (reference sequence). The CDR3 DNA reads as TGTGCCAGCAGCTTATCTTACAATGAGCAGTTCTTC. Amino acids: CASSLSYNEQFF.